Here is one T cell receptor beta chain with its context. The antigen remains undetermined. CDR3 length: 14 residues. The V and J ends lost 4 bases and 3 bases respectively, with 13 bases between them. Looked up from germline, CDR1 is SGHTA and CDR2 is FQGNSA. This sample stems from a study of OX40 agonist ivuxolimab in advanced cancers. Study overall: Each dose-escalation patient presented with hepatocellular carcinoma, melanoma, renal cell or head and neck cancer. Among those enrolled, mean age was roughly 62 years (range 23 to 79) and over 70% were male. Findings and caveats of the study: Within 6 weeks, CD4+ and CD8+ blood T cells expanded clonally at 0.1 to 3.0 mg/kg.

Some clones are missing from TCRdb's copy, which holds only in-frame ones; the method was immunoSEQ multiplex PCR. This table holds 30,000 to 45,000 clones, over 80% found once. The input for sequencing was CD4+ or CD8+ T cells sorted from blood, taken in a trial of the OX40 agonist ivuxolimab. This chain uses TRBV7-2 with TRBJ2-7; D is uncertain. This sequence originates from an adult with an advanced solid tumor such as melanoma, head and neck, liver or kidney cancer. This chain's CDR3 is CASSSSRRDYEQYF. DNA for the CDR3: TGTGCCAGCAGCTCCTCGCGTAGGGACTACGAGCAGTACTTC.